Listed here are 13 T cell receptor beta chains from one sample, sequenced in a study of blood T cell repertoires in COVID-19 (dated by TCRdb to about 2020). Receptor amplification or capture employed the immunoSEQ multiplex PCR assay. The clones in this table, taken by TCRdb from immuneACCESS, are in-frame only. Not every clone is retained; where verified, under half of the shortfall comes from an unresolved V gene, and the cause of the rest is unknown. The sample includes more than 90,000 clones, with 75% to 90% observed a single time. The ten largest account for 7.9% of the sample. The sample was peripheral blood. These receptors originate from a man between 65 and 85 years old with acute or convalescent COVID-19.

This sequence joins TRBV9 and TRBJ1-5; D uncertain. The V end was cut by 0 bases, the J end by 6 bases, with 7 bases between. Germline-derived CDR1 and CDR2 are SGDLS and YYNGEE. The CDR3 runs 13 residues. For the CDR3, the DNA is TGTGCCAGCAGCGTAGGCGGTTCTCAGCCCCAGCATTTT. Amino acids: CASSVGGSQPQHF.

For the CDR3, the DNA is TGTGCCAGCAGCCAAGCCGGGACAGGCTCCACAGATACGCAGTATTTT. Translated: CASSQAGTGSTDTQYF. The chain recombines TRBV3-1 (or the pseudogene TRBV3-2) with TRBJ2-3; the match to TRBD1 covers 8 bases. Germline lookup yields CDR1 LGHDT and CDR2 YNNKEL (reference sequence). The CDR3 totals 16 residues. J gave up 2 bases and V 1 base, and 5 bases lay outside the gene matches.

This chain links TRBV28 with TRBJ2-3, with 7 nucleotides matching TRBD1. This CDR3 contains 17 residues. From germline, CDR1 is MDHEN and CDR2 SYDVKM. J was trimmed by 5 bases and V by 5 bases; bases with no gene match: 16. CDR3 sequence reads: CASSLPGTDSLGDTQYF. CDR3 DNA: TGTGCCAGCAGTCTGCCGGGGACAGACTCTTTGGGAGATACGCAGTATTTT.

The gene calls are TRBV7-9 and TRBJ2-1; the match to TRBD2 covers 7 bases. The CDR3 is made up of 14 amino acids. With V trimmed by 2 bases and J by 5 bases, 3 bases remained unmatched. Germline values: CDR1 SEHNR, CDR2 FQNEAQ (reference sequence). CDR3 sequence reads: CASSLTGTNNEQFF. The CDR3 DNA is TGTGCCAGCAGCTTAACCGGGACTAACAATGAGCAGTTCTTC.

The chain couples TRBV21-1 to TRBJ2-7; TRBD1, the table's D call, was not compared with the DNA. TRBV21-1 is deemed a pseudogene. The CDR3 is 13 amino acids. CDR3 residues: CASSVGGTYEQYF. CDR3 coding DNA: TGTGCCAGCAGCGTAGGGGGAACTTACGAGCAGTACTTC.

This sequence joins TRBV5-4 and TRBJ2-5; D is perhaps TRBD2 (6 bases). CDR3 length equals 16 residues. Germline V lookup: CDR1 SGHNT, CDR2 YYREEE (reference sequence). Trimming stripped 3 bases from V and 1 base from J, with 16 bases between. As DNA, the CDR3 is TGTGCCAGCAGCTCGGAGACTAGTCGGACCCAAGAGACCCAGTACTTC. It encodes CASSSETSRTQETQYF.

This clone was picked up a small number of times. The genes are TRBV20-1 and TRBJ1-3; D may be TRBD1 (6 bases). Germline lookup yields CDR1 DFQATT and CDR2 SNEGSKA (reference sequence). The CDR3 length is 14 residues. V shed 3 bases and J shed 6 bases, with 15 bases lying between them. The CDR3 region is CSASSASGENTIYF. The CDR3 coding sequence is TGCAGTGCTAGTTCGGCCTCAGGGGAAAACACCATATATTTT.

This chain joins TRBV5-1 and TRBJ2-3, with TRBD2 identical over 10 bases. J lost 0 bases, V lost 5 bases, and 6 bases had no gene match. This CDR3 region has 16 residues. Germline V gene lookup returns CDR1 SGHRS and CDR2 YFSETQ. CDR3 in amino acids: CASRQSGGASTDTQYF. In nucleotides, the CDR3 is TGCGCCAGCAGGCAGAGCGGGGGGGCAAGCACAGATACGCAGTATTTT.

V gene TRBV18 combines with J gene TRBJ1-6; no reliable D call. V dropped 3 bases and J dropped 10 bases, with 19 bases sitting between them. The CDR3 consists of 16 residues. Germline values: CDR1 KGHSH, CDR2 LQKENI. CDR3 DNA sequence: TGTGCCAGCTCACCCTCAGGCCTGGTTATATACTCACCCCTCCACTTT. The encoded protein is CASSPSGLVIYSPLHF.

CDR3 region: CASSSPGTDTQYF. The CDR3 nucleotides read TGCGCCAGCAGCTCCCCGGGGACAGATACGCAGTATTTT. The rearrangement uses TRBV5-1 and TRBJ2-3, with TRBD2 as a possible D gene (5 bases). Per the germline V gene, CDR1 is SGHRS and CDR2 is YFSETQ. V shed 3 bases and J shed 3 bases, with 8 bases lying between them. The CDR3 sequence is 13 residues long.

This clone was seen just once. The rearrangement uses TRBV2 and TRBJ1-4; perhaps TRBD1 as D (6 bases). The CDR3 extends over 16 amino acids. V shed 5 bases and J shed 6 bases, with 19 bases lying between them. The germline V gene has CDR1 SNHLY and CDR2 FYNNEI. The CDR3 DNA reads as TGTGCCAGCAGTCCAAACCACAGGGCCTCGTATGAAAAACTGTTTTTT. It specifies CASSPNHRASYEKLFF.

This chain joins TRBV19 and TRBJ2-2, with no clear D. With 10 bases removed from V and 1 base from J, the gap between germline ends came to 10 bases. The germline gives CDR1 LNHDA, CDR2 SQIVND (reference sequence). This CDR3 has 13 residues. The CDR3 is CAIVDKNTGELFF. The CDR3 nucleotides are TGTGCCATCGTCGACAAGAACACCGGGGAGCTGTTTTTT. The full variable domain, with the rest looked up from reference TRBV19 and TRBJ2-2, is DGGITQSPKYLFRKEGQNVTLSCEQNLNHDAMYWYRQDPGQGLRLIYYSQIVNDFQKGDIAEGYSVSREKKESFPLTVTSAQKNPTAFYLCAIVDKNTGELFFGEGSRLTVL.

This clone was detected only once. V usage is TRBV27 and J usage is TRBJ2-4; TRBD2 matches at 9 bases. This CDR3 has 16 amino acids. The V gene's germline CDR1 is MNHEY and CDR2 SMNVEV (reference sequence). V lost 8 bases, J lost 7 bases, and 15 bases stayed unmatched. CDR3 protein: CASGILAGGGGNIQYF. The CDR3, as DNA: TGTGCCAGCGGGATTCTCGCGGGAGGGGGAGGGAACATTCAGTACTTC.